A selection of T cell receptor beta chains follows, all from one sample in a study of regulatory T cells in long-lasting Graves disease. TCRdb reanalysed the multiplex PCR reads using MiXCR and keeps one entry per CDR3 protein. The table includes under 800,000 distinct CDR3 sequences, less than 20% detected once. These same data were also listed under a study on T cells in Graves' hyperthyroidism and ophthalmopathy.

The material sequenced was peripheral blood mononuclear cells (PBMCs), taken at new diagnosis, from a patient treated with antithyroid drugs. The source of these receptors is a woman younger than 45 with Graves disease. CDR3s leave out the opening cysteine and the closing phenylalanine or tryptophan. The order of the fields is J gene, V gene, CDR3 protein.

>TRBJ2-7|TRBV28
ASRVTSGRGEQY
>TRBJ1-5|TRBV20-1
SVQQGVSQPQH
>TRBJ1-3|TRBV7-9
ASSSKSAGSGNTIY
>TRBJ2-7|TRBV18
ASALDRGSYEQY
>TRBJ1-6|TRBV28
ASSLVLGAYSPLH
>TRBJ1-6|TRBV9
ASSAHRVGNSPLH
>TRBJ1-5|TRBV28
ASSLSGNRQPQH
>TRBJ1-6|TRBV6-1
ASSAFRGGSNSPLH
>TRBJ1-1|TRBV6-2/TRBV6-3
ASSSRVAMNTEAF
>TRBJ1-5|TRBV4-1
ASSQVGLGNQPQH
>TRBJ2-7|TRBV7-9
ASSLAGDPYEQY
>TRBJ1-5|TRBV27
ASSLPGSDQPQH
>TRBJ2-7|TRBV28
ASSKLAGGAYEQY